This record looks at one T cell receptor (beta chain) sequence and its context. The antigen is unknown. This sample was included in a study of cytomegalovirus exposure and HLA in healthy donors. V lost 4 bases, J lost 2 bases, and 5 bases stayed unmatched. This CDR3 is 14 amino acids long. Per germline, CDR1 MGHRA and CDR2 YSYEKL. General study findings and limits: A later analysis found TCR association rates differed by HLA locus, highest for DRB1 and lowest for HLA-C.

The primer mix had 60 Vbeta and 13 Jbeta primers. As handled by the study authors: Some 11 million of the about 80 million unique TCR beta chains counted in a later analysis were shared. Only in-frame clones appear in the TCRdb table, and some are missing; sequencing was by immunoSEQ multiplex PCR. Clone size and V and J calls were adopted from that table, with D and trimming inferred from the DNA. The sample consists of about 170,000 clones, roughly 84% of them appearing once. Sample: PBMCs. V is TRBV4-1 and J is TRBJ2-7; 7 nucleotides match TRBD2. This receptor was identified in a male donor in good health and CMV-seronegative. The CDR3 DNA reads TGCGCCAGCAGCCCACCGGGACTAACCTACGAGCAGTACTTC. Translating it yields CASSPPGLTYEQYF.